A single sample gave rise to the 9 T cell receptor beta chains below, sequenced in a study of blood T cell repertoires in COVID-19. Some clones are missing from TCRdb's copy, which holds only in-frame ones; the method was immunoSEQ multiplex PCR. The data show about 68,000 clones, roughly 85% seen once. The sample comprised peripheral blood. These receptors came from a woman aged 55-70 years with acute or convalescent COVID-19.

The rearrangement joins TRBV7-9 to TRBJ2-1; tentative D call: TRBD2 (5 bases). Trimming took 3 bases from V and 2 from J, leaving 11 bases between them. The germline gives CDR1 SEHNR, CDR2 FQNEAQ (reference sequence). This CDR3 spans 15 amino acids. DNA of the CDR3: TGTGCCAGCAGCTTGAGGGAAGTTGCCTACAATGAGCAGTTCTTC. Protein: CASSLREVAYNEQFF.

This sequence joins TRBV5-4 and TRBJ2-1; 7 bases fit TRBD1. The germline CDR1 and CDR2 sequences are SGHNT and YYREEE (reference sequence). This CDR3 has 15 residues. Trimming took 0 bases from V and 8 from J; bases not matched to a gene: 8. CDR3 sequence: CASSLVRGQRYEQFF. The CDR3 nucleotides are TGTGCCAGCAGCTTGGTTAGGGGGCAAAGGTATGAGCAGTTCTTC.

Only one count was recorded for this clone. V and J are TRBV5-1 and TRBJ1-4, with 8 positions matching TRBD1. V gave up 4 bases and J gave up 0 bases; unmatched junction bases: 17. CDR1 is SGHRS and CDR2 is YFSETQ in the germline V gene. The CDR3 length is 20 residues. The CDR3 sequence is CASSDGQGKPERATNEKLFF. CDR3 bases: TGCGCCAGCAGCGATGGACAGGGAAAACCCGAAAGAGCAACTAATGAAAAACTGTTTTTT.

The chain joins TRBV1 to TRBJ2-1; the table assigns TRBD2, which was not confirmed against the DNA. TRBV1 is a recognized pseudogene. The CDR3 runs 18 residues. The CDR3 DNA sequence: TGCACCAGCAGCCAAGATAACCCCAGCGGGAGGACCTACAATGAGCAGTTCTTC. Protein product: CTSSQDNPSGRTYNEQFF.

V gene TRBV19 combines with J gene TRBJ2-4, with 10 nucleotides matching TRBD2. This CDR3 region has 18 residues. CDR1 is LNHDA, CDR2 SQIVND, per germline (reference sequence). V lost 5 bases, J lost 8 bases, and 18 bases stayed unmatched. The CDR3 region has the DNA TGTGCCAGTAGTCCCAACCGCCTAGCGGGGGCCGGAGGTGACATTCAGTACTTC. Translation gives CASSPNRLAGAGGDIQYF.

As DNA, the CDR3 is TGTGCCAGCAGCACCCAGACAGGATACGGTGTGGACACCATATATTTT. This sequence encodes CASSTQTGYGVDTIYF. V is TRBV9 and J is TRBJ1-3; the D gene is possibly TRBD1 (6 bases). Germline assignment: CDR1 SGDLS and CDR2 YYNGEE. The CDR3 contains 16 residues. V lost 4 bases and J 8 bases, leaving 22 bases between the germline ends.

This clone has a single count. The CDR3 protein is CATSRDQAAGRFSGNTIYF. The CDR3 DNA sequence: TGTGCCACCAGCAGAGATCAGGCGGCGGGACGGTTCTCTGGAAACACCATATATTTT. The rearrangement links TRBV15 to TRBJ1-3; D might be TRBD1 (5 bases). V was trimmed by 0 bases and J by 0 bases, leaving 18 bases between them. Germline V gene data show CDR1 as LNHNV and CDR2 as YYDKDF (reference sequence). The CDR3 totals 19 residues.

The chain uses TRBV7-8 and TRBJ2-7; 8 bases are a match to TRBD2. V lost 2 bases and J lost 0; bases outside the gene matches: 9. The CDR3 loop spans 17 amino acids. Germline V gene data show CDR1 as SGHVS and CDR2 as FQNEAQ. The CDR3 spells CASSLTHRGGASYEQYF. Written as DNA, the CDR3 is TGTGCCAGCAGCTTAACCCACCGGGGGGGGGCCTCCTACGAGCAGTACTTC.

The J gene is TRBJ1-5, the V gene TRBV6-4, with TRBD1 identical over 10 bases. The V gene end was trimmed by 7 bases and the J gene end by 1 base; junction bases not matched to a gene: 7. Germline CDR1 reads MRHNA; CDR2 reads SNTAGT. The CDR3 has 16 amino acids. The CDR3 sequence is CASIRQGAISNQPQHF. The DNA of the CDR3 is TGTGCCAGCATCAGACAGGGGGCGATAAGCAATCAGCCCCAGCATTTT.